A few counts support the clone carrying this T cell receptor beta chain. No antigen is known for it. This sample was included in a study of identical twins. Notes on the study in general: There was more out-of-frame TCR alpha sharing in monozygotic twins than models estimated.

Trimming shortened V by 3 bases and J by 0 bases, and 9 bases separated the two germline ends. Looked up from germline, CDR1 is MDHEN and CDR2 is SYDVKM. The CDR3 length is 15 residues. TCRdb re-derived calls from the 5' RACE reads in MiXCR, one entry per CDR3 protein. The sample yields about 900,000 distinct CDR3 sequences, roughly an eighth seen once. The data were also submitted as part of a second study, on yellow fever vaccine responses in identical twins.

The receptor's source is a woman under 30 in good health. The chain is built from TRBV28 and TRBJ2-1; a possible D gene is TRBD2 (6 bases). The sequenced sample consisted of PBMCs. DNA for the CDR3: TGTGCCAGCAGTTTCGCGGGATTCTCCTACAATGAGCAGTTCTTC. Translation: CASSFAGFSYNEQFF.